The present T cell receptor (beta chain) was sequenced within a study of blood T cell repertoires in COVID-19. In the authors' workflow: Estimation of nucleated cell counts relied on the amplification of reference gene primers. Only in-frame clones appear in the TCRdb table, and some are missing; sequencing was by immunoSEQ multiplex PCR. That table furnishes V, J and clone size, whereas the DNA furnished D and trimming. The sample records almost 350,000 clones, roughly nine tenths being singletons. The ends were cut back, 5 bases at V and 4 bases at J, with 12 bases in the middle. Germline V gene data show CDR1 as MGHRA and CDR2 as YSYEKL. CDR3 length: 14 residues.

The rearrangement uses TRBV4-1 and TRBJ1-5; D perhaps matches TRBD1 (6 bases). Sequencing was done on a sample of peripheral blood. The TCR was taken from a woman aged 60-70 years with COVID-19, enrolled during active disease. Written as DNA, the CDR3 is TGCGCCAGCAGCTCCCGACAGGCTAATCAGCCCCAGCATTTT. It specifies CASSSRQANQPQHF.